The TCR beta chain under discussion was sequenced for a study of human T cells and chemical hapten exposure. Time point denoted: patch test 3, about 24 weeks after DPC sensitization. The treatment is: therapeutic diphenylcyclopropenone sensitization with weekly scalp DPC. Whole blood that had not been fractionated was the source of extracted total RNA. One entry per CDR3 protein results from TCRdb running MiXCR on the RACE reads. The repertoire holds just under 40,000 distinct CDR3 sequences, with about 13% as singletons. The germline V and J ends were trimmed by 6 bases and 3 bases, with 8 bases remaining between them. There are 13 residues in the CDR3. Per the germline V gene, CDR1 is ENHRY and CDR2 is SYGVKD. As concerns this clonotype: Its antigen is currently unknown.

General study results and limits: Donors in the study had alopecia, meaning their immune response may differ from healthy people's. Against controls, expanded TCRs gave rise to significantly more large CDR3 similarity clusters.

Sample: whole blood, taken in connection with sensitization to the hapten diphenylcyclopropenone (DPC). This sequence was found in a woman between 40 and 55 years old with alopecia areata. Some clones in this sample may be carry-over from other donors' samples. This chain uses TRBV10-3 with TRBJ2-2; maybe TRBD1 (6 bases). The CDR3 sequence is CAISPGDTGELFF. The CDR3 DNA reads TGTGCCATCAGCCCAGGGGACACCGGGGAGCTGTTTTTT.